The present entry profiles one T cell receptor beta chain with its context. Its antigen is as yet unknown. The data are from a study of beta chain features in type 1 diabetes. Since all of the isolated RNA was reverse transcribed, expressed TCRB transcripts were what got sequenced. The protocol was immunoSEQ multiplex PCR, while the TCRdb copy is restricted to in-frame clones and leaves out a portion. The table lists around 240,000 clones, over 8.5% of them singletons. General study points: In cDNA sequencing, cells with high TCR expression could be over-represented. It was possible that PCR favored shorter templates, equally so in patients and controls.

The germline CDR1 and CDR2 sequences are SGHNT and YYREEE (reference sequence). This CDR3 comprises 15 residues. With V trimmed by 2 bases and J by 5 bases, 4 bases remained unmatched. The chain joins TRBV5-4 to TRBJ2-2, with 9 bases fitting TRBD2. Source material: naive CD4+ T cells from blood. The TCR comes from a woman aged 18 to 35 in good health. The CDR3 region is CASSLAGGRTGELFF. The DNA for the CDR3 is TGTGCCAGCAGCTTAGCGGGAGGAAGGACCGGGGAGCTGTTTTTT. Drawing the rest from reference TRBV5-4 and TRBJ2-2, the complete variable domain is ETGVTQSPTHLIKTRGQQVTLRCSSQSGHNTVSWYQQALGQGPQFIFQYYREEENGRGNFPPRFSGLQFPNYSSELNVNALELDDSALYLCASSLAGGRTGELFFGEGSRLTVL.